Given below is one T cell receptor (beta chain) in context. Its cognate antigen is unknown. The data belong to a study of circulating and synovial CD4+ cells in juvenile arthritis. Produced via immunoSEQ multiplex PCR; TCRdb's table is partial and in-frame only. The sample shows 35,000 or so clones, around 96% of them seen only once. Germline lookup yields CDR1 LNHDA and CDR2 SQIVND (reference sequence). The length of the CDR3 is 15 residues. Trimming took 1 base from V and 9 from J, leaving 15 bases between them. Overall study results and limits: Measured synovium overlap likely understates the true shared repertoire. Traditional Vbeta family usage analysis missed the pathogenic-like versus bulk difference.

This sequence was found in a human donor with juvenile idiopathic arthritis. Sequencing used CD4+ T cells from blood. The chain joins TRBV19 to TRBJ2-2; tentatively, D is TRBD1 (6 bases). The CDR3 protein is CASSIGTVSIRELFF. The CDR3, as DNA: TGTGCCAGTAGTATAGGGACAGTTTCTATCCGGGAGCTGTTTTTT.